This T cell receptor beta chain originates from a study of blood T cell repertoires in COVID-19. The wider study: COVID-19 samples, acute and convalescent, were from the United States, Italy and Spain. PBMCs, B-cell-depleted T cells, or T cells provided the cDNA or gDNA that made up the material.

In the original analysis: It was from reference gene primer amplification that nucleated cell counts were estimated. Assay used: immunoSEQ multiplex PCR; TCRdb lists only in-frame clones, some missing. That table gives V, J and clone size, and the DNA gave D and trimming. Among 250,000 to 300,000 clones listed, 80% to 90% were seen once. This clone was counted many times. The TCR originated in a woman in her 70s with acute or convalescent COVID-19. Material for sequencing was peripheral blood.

The CDR3 region has the DNA TGTGCCAGCAGTACTCGGTTTGAAAAACTGTTTTTT. Translating gives CASSTRFEKLFF. V and J are TRBV2 and TRBJ1-4; no definite D call. From germline, CDR1 is SNHLY and CDR2 FYNNEI. Trimming removed 5 bases at V and 7 bases at J, with 8 bases between. The CDR3 is made up of 12 amino acids.